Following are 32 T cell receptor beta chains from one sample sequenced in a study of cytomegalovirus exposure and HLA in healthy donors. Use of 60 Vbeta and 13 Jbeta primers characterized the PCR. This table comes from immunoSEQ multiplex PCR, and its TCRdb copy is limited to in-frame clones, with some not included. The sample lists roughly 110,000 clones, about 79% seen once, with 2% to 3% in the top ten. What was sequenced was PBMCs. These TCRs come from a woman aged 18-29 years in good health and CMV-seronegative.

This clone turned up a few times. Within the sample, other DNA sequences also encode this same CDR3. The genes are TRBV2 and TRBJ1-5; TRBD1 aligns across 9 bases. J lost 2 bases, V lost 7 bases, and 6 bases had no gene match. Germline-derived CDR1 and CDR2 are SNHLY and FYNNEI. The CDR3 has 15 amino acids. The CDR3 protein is CASTRTGEGNQPQHF. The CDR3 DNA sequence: TGTGCCAGCACCCGGACAGGGGAGGGCAATCAGCCCCAGCATTTT.

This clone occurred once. The CDR3: CASSLGTGVEFGYTF. CDR3 coding DNA: TGCGCCAGCAGCTTGGGTACAGGCGTGGAGTTTGGCTACACCTTC. The V call is TRBV5-1, the J call TRBJ1-2; D may be TRBD1 (5 bases). The ends were cut back, 0 bases at V and 7 bases at J, with 16 bases in the middle. In germline, CDR1 is SGHRS, CDR2 YFSETQ. The CDR3 is 15 amino acids.

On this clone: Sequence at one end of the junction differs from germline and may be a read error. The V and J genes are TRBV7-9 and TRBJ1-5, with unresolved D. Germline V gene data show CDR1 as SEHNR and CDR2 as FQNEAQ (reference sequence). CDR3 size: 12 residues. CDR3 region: CSSSSGSEPQHF. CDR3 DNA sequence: TGTTCCAGCAGTTCCGGGTCCGAGCCCCAGCATTTT.

DNA of the CDR3: TGTGCCAGCAGCTTAAATGCAGGGTTCTCTGGAAACACCATATATTTT. Its translation is CASSLNAGFSGNTIYF. V gene TRBV11-3 combines with J gene TRBJ1-3; D perhaps matches TRBD1 (5 bases). V was cut by 2 bases and J by 0 bases, with 11 bases left in between. CDR3 length: 16 amino acids. Germline V gene lookup returns CDR1 SGHNT and CDR2 YENEEA.

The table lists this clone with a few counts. This CDR3 is CASSRPGYGNTIYF. CDR3 coding DNA: TGTGCCAGCAGCCGCCCCGGGTACGGAAACACCATATATTTT. The chain carries TRBV6-5 and TRBJ1-3; no reliable D call. Germline CDR1 MNHEY, CDR2 SVGAGI. The CDR3 loop spans 14 amino acids. V lost 6 bases and J 4 bases, leaving 13 bases between the germline ends.

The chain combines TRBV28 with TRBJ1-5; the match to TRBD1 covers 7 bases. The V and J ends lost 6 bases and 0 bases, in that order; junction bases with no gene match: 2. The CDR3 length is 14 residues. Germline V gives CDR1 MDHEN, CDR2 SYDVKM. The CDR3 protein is CASRTGFSNQPQHF. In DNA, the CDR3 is TGTGCCAGCAGGACAGGGTTTAGCAATCAGCCCCAGCATTTT. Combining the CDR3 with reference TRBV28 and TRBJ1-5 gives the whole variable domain DVKVTQSSRYLVKRTGEKVFLECVQDMDHENMFWYRQDPGLGLRLIYFSYDVKMKEKGDIPEGYSVSREKKERFSLILESASTNQTSMYLCASRTGFSNQPQHFGDGTRLSIL.

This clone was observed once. The CDR3 region is CASSGRTDSTDTQYF. CDR3 nucleotides: TGTGCCAGCAGTGGCAGGACAGATAGCACAGATACGCAGTATTTT. The chain couples TRBV6-1 to TRBJ2-3; weak D call: TRBD1 (6 bases). CDR1 is MNHNS and CDR2 is SASEGT in the germline V gene. The V gene lost 4 bases and the J gene lost 0 bases, with 11 bases spanning the gap. CDR3 length equals 15 residues.

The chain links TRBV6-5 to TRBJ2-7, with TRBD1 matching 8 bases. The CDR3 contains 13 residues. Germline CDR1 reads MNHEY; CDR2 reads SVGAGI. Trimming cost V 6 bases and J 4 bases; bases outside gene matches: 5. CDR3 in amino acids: CASRQGAGYEQYF. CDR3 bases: TGTGCCAGCAGGCAGGGGGCGGGGTACGAGCAGTACTTC.

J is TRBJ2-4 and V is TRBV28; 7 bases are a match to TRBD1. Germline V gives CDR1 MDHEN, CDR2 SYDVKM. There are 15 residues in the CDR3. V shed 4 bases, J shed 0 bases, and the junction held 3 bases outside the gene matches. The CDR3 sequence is CASSSNRGAKNIQYF. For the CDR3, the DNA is TGTGCCAGCAGTTCGAACAGGGGAGCCAAAAACATTCAGTACTTC.

The CDR3 here is CASSSPVSGGEQYF. The CDR3 nucleotides read TGTGCCAGCAGTTCCCCTGTATCGGGAGGAGAGCAGTACTTC. The chain couples TRBV6-6 to TRBJ2-7, with 7 positions matching TRBD2. The CDR3 sequence is 14 residues long. CDR1 is MNHNY, CDR2 SVGAGI, per germline (reference sequence). J was trimmed by 7 bases and V by 4 bases; bases with no gene match: 10.

As DNA, the CDR3 is TGTGCCAGCAGCGTAGAGCCGAGGGTAGCCAACGTCCTGACTTTC. Translating gives CASSVEPRVANVLTF. The genes are TRBV9 and TRBJ2-6; weak D call: TRBD2 (5 bases). The CDR3 extends over 15 amino acids. Germline values: CDR1 SGDLS, CDR2 YYNGEE. Trimming removed 0 bases from V and 7 bases from J, with 11 bases in between.

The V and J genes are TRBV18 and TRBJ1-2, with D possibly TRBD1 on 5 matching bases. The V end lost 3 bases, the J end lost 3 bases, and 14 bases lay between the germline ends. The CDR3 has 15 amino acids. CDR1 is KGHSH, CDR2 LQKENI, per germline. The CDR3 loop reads CASSPTARGYYGYTF. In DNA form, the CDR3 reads TGTGCCAGCTCACCCACGGCTCGGGGGTACTATGGCTACACCTTC.

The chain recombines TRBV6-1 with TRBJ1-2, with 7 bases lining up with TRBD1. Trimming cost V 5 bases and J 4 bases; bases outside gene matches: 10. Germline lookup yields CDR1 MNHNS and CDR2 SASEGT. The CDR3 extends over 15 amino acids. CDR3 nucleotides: TGTGCCAGCAGTAAGGGGCCGGGACAGAGCTATGGCTACACCTTC. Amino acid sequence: CASSKGPGQSYGYTF.

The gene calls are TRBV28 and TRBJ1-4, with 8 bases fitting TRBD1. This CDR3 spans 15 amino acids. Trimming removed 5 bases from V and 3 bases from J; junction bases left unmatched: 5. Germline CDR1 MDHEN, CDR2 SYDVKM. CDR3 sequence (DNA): TGTGCCAGCAGTGTCCAGGGGGCGTCTAATGAAAAACTGTTTTTT. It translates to CASSVQGASNEKLFF.

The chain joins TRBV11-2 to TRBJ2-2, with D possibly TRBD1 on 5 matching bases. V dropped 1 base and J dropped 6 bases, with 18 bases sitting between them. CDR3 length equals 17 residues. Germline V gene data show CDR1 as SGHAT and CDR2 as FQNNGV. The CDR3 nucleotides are TGTGCCAGCAGCTTAGGGTTAAGGTGGGGCTCGGCCGGGGAGCTGTTTTTT. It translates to CASSLGLRWGSAGELFF.

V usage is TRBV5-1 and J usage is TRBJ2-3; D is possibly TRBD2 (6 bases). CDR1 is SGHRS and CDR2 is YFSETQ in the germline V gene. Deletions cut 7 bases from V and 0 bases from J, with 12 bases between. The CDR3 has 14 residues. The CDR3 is CASSSRGSTDTQYF. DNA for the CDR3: TGCGCCAGCTCCTCGCGGGGAAGCACAGATACGCAGTATTTT.

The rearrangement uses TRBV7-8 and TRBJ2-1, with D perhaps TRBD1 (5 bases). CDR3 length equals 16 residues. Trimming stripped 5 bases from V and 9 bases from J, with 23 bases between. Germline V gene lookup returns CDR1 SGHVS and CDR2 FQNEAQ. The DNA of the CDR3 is TGTGCCAGCAGCCCACAAGTACGGGCAGGGATAAGTGAGCAGTTCTTC. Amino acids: CASSPQVRAGISEQFF.

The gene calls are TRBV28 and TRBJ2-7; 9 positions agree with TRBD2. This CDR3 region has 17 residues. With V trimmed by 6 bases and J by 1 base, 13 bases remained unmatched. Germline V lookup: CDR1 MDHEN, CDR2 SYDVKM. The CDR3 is CASRITPYSGSSYEQYF. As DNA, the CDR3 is TGTGCCAGCAGGATAACTCCTTATAGCGGGAGTTCCTACGAGCAGTACTTC. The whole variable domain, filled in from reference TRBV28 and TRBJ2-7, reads DVKVTQSSRYLVKRTGEKVFLECVQDMDHENMFWYRQDPGLGLRLIYFSYDVKMKEKGDIPEGYSVSREKKERFSLILESASTNQTSMYLCASRITPYSGSSYEQYFGPGTRLTVT.

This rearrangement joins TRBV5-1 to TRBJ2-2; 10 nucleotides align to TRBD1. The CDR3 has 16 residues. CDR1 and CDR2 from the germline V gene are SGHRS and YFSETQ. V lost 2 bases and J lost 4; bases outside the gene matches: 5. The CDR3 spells CASSLGTGVSTGELFF. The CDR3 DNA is TGCGCCAGCAGCTTAGGGACAGGGGTTTCCACCGGGGAGCTGTTTTTT.

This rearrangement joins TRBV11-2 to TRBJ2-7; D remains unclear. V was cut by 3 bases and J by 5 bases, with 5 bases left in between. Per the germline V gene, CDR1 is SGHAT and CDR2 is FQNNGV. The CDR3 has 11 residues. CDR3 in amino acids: CASSFSDEQYF. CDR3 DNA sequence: TGTGCCAGCAGCTTCTCAGACGAGCAGTACTTC.

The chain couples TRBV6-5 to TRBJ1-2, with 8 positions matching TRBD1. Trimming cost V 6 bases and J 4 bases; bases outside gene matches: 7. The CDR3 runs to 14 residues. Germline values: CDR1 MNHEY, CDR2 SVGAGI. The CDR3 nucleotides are TGTGCCAGCAGACACCCCAGGGGGCCCTATGGCTACACCTTC. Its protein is CASRHPRGPYGYTF.

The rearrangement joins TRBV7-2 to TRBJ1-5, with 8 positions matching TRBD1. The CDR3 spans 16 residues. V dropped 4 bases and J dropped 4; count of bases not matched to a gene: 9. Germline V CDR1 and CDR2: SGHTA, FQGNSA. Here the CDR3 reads CASSSGDRRPNQPQHF. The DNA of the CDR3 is TGTGCCAGCAGCTCTGGGGACAGGAGACCAAATCAGCCCCAGCATTTT.

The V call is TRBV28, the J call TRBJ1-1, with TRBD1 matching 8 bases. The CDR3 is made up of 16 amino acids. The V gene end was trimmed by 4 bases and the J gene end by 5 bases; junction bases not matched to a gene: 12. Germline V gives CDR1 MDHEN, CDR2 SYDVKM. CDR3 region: CASSYGALQGDTEAFF. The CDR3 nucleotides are TGTGCCAGCAGTTATGGGGCGTTACAGGGGGATACTGAAGCTTTCTTT. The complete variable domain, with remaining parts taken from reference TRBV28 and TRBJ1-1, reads DVKVTQSSRYLVKRTGEKVFLECVQDMDHENMFWYRQDPGLGLRLIYFSYDVKMKEKGDIPEGYSVSREKKERFSLILESASTNQTSMYLCASSYGALQGDTEAFFGQGTRLTVV.

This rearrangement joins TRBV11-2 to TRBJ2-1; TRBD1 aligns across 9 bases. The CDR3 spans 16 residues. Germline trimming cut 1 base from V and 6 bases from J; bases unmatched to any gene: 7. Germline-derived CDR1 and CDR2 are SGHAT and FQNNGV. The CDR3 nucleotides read TGTGCCAGCAGCTTAGGGGACAGGGTAATAGTCAATGAGCAGTTCTTC. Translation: CASSLGDRVIVNEQFF.

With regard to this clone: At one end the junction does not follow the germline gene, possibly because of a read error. In DNA, the CDR3 is TGTGCTAGCAGCACCGGGACAGGGGGCGGAAAACTGTTTTTT. Translation: CASSTGTGGGKLFF. This chain connects TRBV7-7 to TRBJ1-4; TRBD1 aligns across 12 bases. The CDR3 is 14 amino acids. The V gene's germline CDR1 is SSHAT and CDR2 FNYEAQ (reference sequence).

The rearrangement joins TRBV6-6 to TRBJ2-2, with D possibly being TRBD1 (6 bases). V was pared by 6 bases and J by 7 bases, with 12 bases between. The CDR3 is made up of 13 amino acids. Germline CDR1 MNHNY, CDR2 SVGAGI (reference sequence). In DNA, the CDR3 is TGTGCCAGCAGGGGAAACAGGGTCGGGGAGCTGTTTTTT. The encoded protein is CASRGNRVGELFF.

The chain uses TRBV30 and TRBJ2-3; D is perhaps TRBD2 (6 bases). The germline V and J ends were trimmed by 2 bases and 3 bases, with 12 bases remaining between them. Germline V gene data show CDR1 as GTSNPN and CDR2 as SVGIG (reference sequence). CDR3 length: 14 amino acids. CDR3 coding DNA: TGTGCCTGGAGTTCACTAGCCCCTACAGATACGCAGTATTTT. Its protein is CAWSSLAPTDTQYF.

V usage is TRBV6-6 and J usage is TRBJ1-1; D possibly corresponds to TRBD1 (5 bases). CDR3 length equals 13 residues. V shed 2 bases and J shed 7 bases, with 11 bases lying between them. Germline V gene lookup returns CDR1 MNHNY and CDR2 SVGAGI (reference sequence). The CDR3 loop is CASSYLGGSEAFF. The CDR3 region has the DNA TGTGCCAGCAGTTACCTTGGGGGGAGTGAAGCTTTCTTT.

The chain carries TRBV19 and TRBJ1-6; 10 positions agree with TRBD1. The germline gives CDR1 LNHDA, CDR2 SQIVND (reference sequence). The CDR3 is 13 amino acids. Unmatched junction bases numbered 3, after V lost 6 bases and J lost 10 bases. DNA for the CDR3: TGTGCCAGTAGGGGGACAGGGGTGTCACCCCTCCACTTT. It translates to CASRGTGVSPLHF.

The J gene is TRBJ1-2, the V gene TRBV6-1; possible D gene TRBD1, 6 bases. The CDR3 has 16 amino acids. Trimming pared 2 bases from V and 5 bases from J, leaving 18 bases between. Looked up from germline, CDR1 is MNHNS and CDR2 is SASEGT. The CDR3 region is CASSESPGAPGYGYTF. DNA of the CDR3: TGTGCCAGCAGTGAATCCCCAGGGGCACCGGGGTATGGCTACACCTTC.

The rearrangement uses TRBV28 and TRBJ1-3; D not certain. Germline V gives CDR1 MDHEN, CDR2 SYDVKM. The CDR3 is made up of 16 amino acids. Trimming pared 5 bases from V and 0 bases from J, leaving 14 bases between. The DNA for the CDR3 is TGTGCCAGCAGTATGTACCCCCCCTACTCTGGAAACACCATATATTTT. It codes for CASSMYPPYSGNTIYF.

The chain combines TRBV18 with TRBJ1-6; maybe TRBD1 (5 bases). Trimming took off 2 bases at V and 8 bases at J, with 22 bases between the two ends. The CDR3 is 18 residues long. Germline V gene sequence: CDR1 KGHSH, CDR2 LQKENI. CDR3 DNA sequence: TGTGCCAGCTCACCATTCGTAGGAGTTGGGGCCCGGGATTCACCCCTCCACTTT. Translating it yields CASSPFVGVGARDSPLHF.